This TCR beta chain was obtained from a study of T-cell reconstitution after alpha-beta-depleted transplantation in children (dated by TCRdb to the mid-2010s). Regarding the complete study: Using TCR repertoire profiling, the study quantitatively followed how T-cell immune reconstitution unfolded in children after TCRalphabeta/CD19-depleted allogeneic hematopoietic cell transplantation. The paper's findings and limits, for the study overall: In some patients, the high TCRbeta diversity seen at day 60 was put down to recipient T cells and intrathymic progenitors that had survived conditioning. Over subsequent months, a decline in hyperexpanded clone frequencies was noted, and after one year, T-cell counts and TCRbeta diversity were mostly ascribed to newly produced T cells. About two months after transplant, the apparently early recovery of alphabetaT-cell counts reportedly depended on just several hundred clones that had expanded rapidly and came from non-depleted graft cells.

This clonotype was detected only a few times. The clone's antigen remains unknown. Per-nucleotide qualities are absent, and no much larger clonotype sits a single base away. According to the germline V gene (reference sequence), CDR1 reads SEHNR and CDR2 reads FQNEAQ. V is trimmed back by 5 bases and J by 0 bases, and the junction contains 12 bases that no gene match accounts for. From cysteine to phenylalanine, the CDR3 is 19 amino acids long. Only CDR3 DNA remains: 57 bases, in frame from the first base. Library preparation employed PCR. TCRdb shows the sequencer as Illumina HiSeq 2500. TCR libraries were prepared with molecular barcoding, using unique molecular identifiers to normalize TCRbeta repertoire quantification. TCRdb cleaned the public reads at Q25 with fastp, built clones with MiXCR and kept in-frame beta chains. Every distinct CDR3 protein forms one entry, paired with its most common genes and DNA. This sample holds 210,000 or so distinct CDR3 sequences; approximately 11% were observed only once. The biggest ten clones account for approximately 28% of the sample.

Explained via the paper, the treatment or condition label denotes: allogeneic hematopoietic cell transplantation with graft depleted of TCRalphabeta T cells and CD19 B cells. The children who served as transplant recipients had been given grafts of TCRalphabeta/CD19-depleted allogeneic hematopoietic cells. This specimen was PBMCs, taken before TCRalphabeta/CD19-depleted stem cell transplant. This TCR came from a child in the first two years of life with acute myeloid leukemia, due to receive a stem cell transplant. This sequence uses TRBV7-9 and TRBJ2-7; TRBD2 lines up with 14 middle nucleotides. DNA sequence: TGTGCCAGCAGCCTCTCTTTGACTAGCGGGAGGGCCCCCTCCTACGAGCAGTACTTC. This sequence encodes CASSLSLTSGRAPSYEQYF.